A selection of T cell receptor beta chains follows, all from one sample in a study of T cell responses to AZD1222 COVID-19 vaccine. Profiling relied on immunoSEQ multiplex PCR, and the TCRdb table lists in-frame clones only, not all of them. The sample has some 180,000 clones, about 86% seen once. Sequences were derived from peripheral blood, sampled on day 0 of AZD1222 vaccination. The source of these receptors is an adult in good health. Each CDR3 is given without its conserved first and last residue. Part of the rows lack a size; the others show once, few, many or a class for expanded clones.

TRBJ2-7,NA,TRBV5-4,ASSLFGGRTYEQY
TRBJ1-4,NA,TRBV10-3,AISGENNEKLF
TRBJ2-2,NA,TRBV7-2,ASSRPAGVPTGELF
TRBJ1-1,NA,TRBV3-1/TRBV3-2,ASSQTSVMNTEAF
TRBJ1-5,NA,TRBV5-6,ASSLGRGYQPQH
TRBJ2-1,NA,TRBV10-3,ASSGASDNEQF
TRBJ2-1,once,TRBV19,ASSFGQGLHNEQF
TRBJ2-1,NA,TRBV7-6,ASSGTSGRALNEQF
TRBJ2-6,NA,TRBV7-3,ASSLARADSGANVLT
TRBJ2-1,NA,TRBV9,ASSVEAENNEQF
TRBJ1-3,NA,TRBV4-3,ASSQAGGRTIY
TRBJ1-2,NA,TRBV28,ASSGPPSYSGYT
TRBJ2-7,NA,TRBV6-5,ASSYEAYSYEQY
TRBJ1-1,NA,TRBV29-1,SARTGGAKWTEAF
TRBJ1-2,NA,TRBV28,ASSSEPNFFYGYT
TRBJ2-1,NA,TRBV29-1,SAEGNNEQF
TRBJ2-1,NA,TRBV11-3,ASSSQGQAYNEQF
TRBJ1-1,NA,TRBV28,ASRGVGRNTEAF
TRBJ2-1,NA,TRBV28,ASSMNVGQKGYEQF
TRBJ2-1,NA,TRBV12-5,ASGFGASYNEQF
TRBJ2-1,NA,TRBV3-1/TRBV3-2,ASSQYRDSYNEQF
TRBJ2-3,NA,TRBV7-7,ASSPRALAGGPDTQY
TRBJ1-4,once,TRBV4-2,ASSPRGFNEKLF
TRBJ2-2,few,TRBV3-1/TRBV3-2,ASSPEGTAGELF
TRBJ1-4,NA,TRBV7-6,ASSPGTVGDEKLF
TRBJ2-1,NA,TRBV2,ATHPTRNSNEQF